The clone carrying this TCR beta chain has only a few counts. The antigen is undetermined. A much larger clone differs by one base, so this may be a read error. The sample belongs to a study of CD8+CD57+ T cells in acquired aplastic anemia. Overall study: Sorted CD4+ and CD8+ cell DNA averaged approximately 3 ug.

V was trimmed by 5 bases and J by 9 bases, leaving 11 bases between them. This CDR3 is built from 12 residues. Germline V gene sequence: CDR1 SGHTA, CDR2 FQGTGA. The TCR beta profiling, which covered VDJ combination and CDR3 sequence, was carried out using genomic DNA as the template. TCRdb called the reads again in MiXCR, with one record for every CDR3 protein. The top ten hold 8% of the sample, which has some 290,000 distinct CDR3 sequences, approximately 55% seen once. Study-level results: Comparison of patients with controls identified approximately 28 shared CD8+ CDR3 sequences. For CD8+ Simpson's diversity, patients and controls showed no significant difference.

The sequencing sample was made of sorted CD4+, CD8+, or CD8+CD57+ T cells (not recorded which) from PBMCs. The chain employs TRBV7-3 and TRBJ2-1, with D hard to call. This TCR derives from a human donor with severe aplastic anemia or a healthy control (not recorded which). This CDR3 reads CASSLQAGEQFF. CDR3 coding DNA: TGTGCCAGCAGCCTTCAGGCAGGTGAGCAGTTCTTC. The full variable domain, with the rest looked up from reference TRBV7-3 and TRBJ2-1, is GAGVSQTPSNKVTEKGKYVELRCDPISGHTALYWYRQSLGQGPEFLIYFQGTGAADDSGLPNDRFFAVRPEGSVSTLKIQRTERGDSAVYLCASSLQAGEQFFGPGTRLTVL.